This passage covers 20 T cell receptor beta chains from one sample sequenced in a study of beta chain features in type 1 diabetes. Expressed TCRB transcripts were sequenced, since all the RNA that had been isolated was reverse transcribed. Only in-frame clones appear in the TCRdb table, and some are missing; sequencing was by immunoSEQ multiplex PCR. The sample lists under 300,000 clones, over 11% seen once, with 0.015% to 0.02% in the top ten. For these receptors, no antigen is known. The study's findings and limits: All four CD4+ subsets from Type 1 diabetes patients carried moderately but significantly shorter TCRB CDR3s.

The specimen was naive CD4+ T cells from blood. These receptors were taken from a man between 25 and 39 years old with type 1 diabetes.

This chain joins TRBV5-6 and TRBJ1-2; D unresolved. CDR3 length: 14 amino acids. V lost 1 base to trimming and J lost 7 bases, with 14 bases between them. Germline CDR1 is SGHDT and CDR2 is YYEEEE. CDR3: CASSLIGGAGGYTF. CDR3 bases: TGTGCCAGCAGCTTGATTGGCGGCGCGGGTGGCTACACCTTC. The complete variable domain, with remaining parts taken from reference TRBV5-6 and TRBJ1-2, reads DAGVTQSPTHLIKTRGQQVTLRCSPKSGHDTVSWYQQALGQGPQFIFQYYEEEERQRGNFPDRFSGHQFPNYSSELNVNALLLGDSALYLCASSLIGGAGGYTFGSGTRLTVV.

V usage is TRBV11-2 and J usage is TRBJ1-1; D may be TRBD1 (5 bases). The V end lost 3 bases, the J end lost 4 bases, and 9 bases lay between the germline ends. Germline lookup yields CDR1 SGHAT and CDR2 FQNNGV. The CDR3 covers 13 residues. The CDR3 region has the DNA TGTGCCAGCAGCTTCCGACAGCGCACTGAAGCTTTCTTT. Translation gives CASSFRQRTEAFF.

This clone was recorded a few times. The chain uses TRBV7-9 and TRBJ2-7, with no clear D. Trimming left V 3 bases short and J 2 bases short, with 8 bases between. Germline V lookup: CDR1 SEHNR, CDR2 FQNEAQ (reference sequence). This CDR3 contains 13 residues. DNA of the CDR3: TGTGCCAGCAGCTTCGCTGAGACCTACGAGCAGTACTTC. This sequence encodes CASSFAETYEQYF. Supplemented by reference TRBV7-9 and TRBJ2-7, the full variable domain reads DTGVSQNPRHKITKRGQNVTFRCDPISEHNRLYWYRQTLGQGPEFLTYFQNEAQLEKSRLLSDRFSAERPKGSFSTLEIQRTEQGDSAMYLCASSFAETYEQYFGPGTRLTVT.

The chain carries TRBV5-4 and TRBJ1-2; 7 nucleotides align to TRBD1. Germline CDR1 reads SGHNT; CDR2 reads YYREEE (reference sequence). V lost 2 bases and J lost 7; bases outside the gene matches: 8. This CDR3 comprises 14 residues. DNA for the CDR3: TGTGCCAGCAGCTTCGACAGGGAGTGGGGTGGCTACACCTTC. This translates into CASSFDREWGGYTF. The complete variable domain, with remaining parts taken from reference TRBV5-4 and TRBJ1-2, reads ETGVTQSPTHLIKTRGQQVTLRCSSQSGHNTVSWYQQALGQGPQFIFQYYREEENGRGNFPPRFSGLQFPNYSSELNVNALELDDSALYLCASSFDREWGGYTFGSGTRLTVV.

The V and J genes are TRBV2 and TRBJ2-1, with D possibly being TRBD1 (5 bases). V was trimmed by 5 bases and J by 12 bases, leaving 17 bases between them. This CDR3 has 13 residues. Germline values: CDR1 SNHLY, CDR2 FYNNEI. CDR3 sequence reads: CASSTRQSRGQFF. The DNA for the CDR3 is TGTGCCAGCAGTACGCGACAGAGCCGCGGGCAGTTCTTC.

The chain has TRBV2 and TRBJ2-1; D gene ambiguous. Germline V CDR1 and CDR2: SNHLY, FYNNEI. The CDR3 totals 11 residues. Trimming took off 4 bases at V and 6 bases at J, with 4 bases between the two ends. CDR3 in DNA: TGTGCCAGCAGTGGACTCAATGAGCAGTTCTTC. This sequence encodes CASSGLNEQFF.

This clone was observed a handful of times. The V gene is TRBV5-1, the J gene TRBJ1-4, with D tentatively TRBD1 (6 bases). The CDR3 consists of 16 residues. The germline V gene has CDR1 SGHRS and CDR2 YFSETQ. V was pared by 2 bases and J by 2 bases, with 13 bases between. CDR3 sequence (DNA): TGCGCCAGCAGCTTACGACAGGCCTCTACTAATGAAAAACTGTTTTTT. Its protein is CASSLRQASTNEKLFF.

In this sample, this clone turned up a few times. The rearrangement links TRBV27 to TRBJ1-1; 10 bases fit TRBD1. This CDR3 has 14 residues. V lost 5 bases and J lost 4; bases outside the gene matches: 4. Germline V gene lookup returns CDR1 MNHEY and CDR2 SMNVEV (reference sequence). The CDR3: CASSADRGGTEAFF. The CDR3 bases are TGTGCCAGCAGTGCGGACAGGGGGGGCACTGAAGCTTTCTTT.

This clone was observed a handful of times. The rearrangement uses TRBV5-6 and TRBJ2-5, with TRBD2 matching over 8 bases. CDR1 SGHDT and CDR2 YYEEEE come from the germline V gene. The CDR3 totals 13 residues. Unmatched junction bases numbered 1, after V lost 1 base and J lost 5 bases. The CDR3 coding sequence is TGTGCCAGCAGCTTGCAGCGGGGGGAGACCCAGTACTTC. Its translation: CASSLQRGETQYF.

V gene TRBV6-5 combines with J gene TRBJ2-7, with TRBD1 identical over 8 bases. Germline CDR1 is MNHEY and CDR2 is SVGAGI. The CDR3 contains 15 residues. Losses at the gene ends were 7 bases for V and 6 bases for J; bases not matched to a gene: 14. The CDR3 here is CASKLADRVLAEQYF. The CDR3 nucleotides are TGTGCCAGCAAGTTGGCGGACAGGGTTCTGGCCGAGCAGTACTTC.

Only a few counts were recorded for this clone. V gene TRBV4-1 combines with J gene TRBJ1-2, with D hard to call. Looked up from germline, CDR1 is MGHRA and CDR2 is YSYEKL. The CDR3 spans 16 residues. Between the trimmed V and J ends, which lost 2 bases and 3 bases, there was a span of 16 bases. CDR3 region: CASSQIPQSTHYGYTF. CDR3 DNA: TGCGCCAGCAGCCAAATCCCACAGTCTACCCACTATGGCTACACCTTC.

V usage is TRBV28 and J usage is TRBJ2-7; 7 bases align to TRBD1. The CDR3 is made up of 15 amino acids. Trimming removed 3 bases from V and 3 bases from J; junction bases left unmatched: 8. Germline V gene data show CDR1 as MDHEN and CDR2 as SYDVKM. DNA for the CDR3: TGTGCCAGCAGTTTTAGCGACAGGGAATTCTACGAGCAGTACTTC. Protein: CASSFSDREFYEQYF.

This sequence joins TRBV5-1 and TRBJ2-6, with D unclear. The length of the CDR3 is 16 residues. Germline-derived CDR1 and CDR2 are SGHRS and YFSETQ. The V and J ends lost 0 bases and 0 bases respectively, with 7 bases between them. The CDR3 sequence: CASSLGLGSGANVLTF. The CDR3 DNA follows: TGCGCCAGCAGCTTGGGACTGGGCTCTGGGGCCAACGTCCTGACTTTC.

In its sample, this clone was seen a few times. This chain uses TRBV18 with TRBJ1-6, with 8 bases that match TRBD1. CDR3 size: 14 residues. V was pared by 5 bases and J by 9 bases, with 6 bases of the junction left unmatched. Germline-derived CDR1 and CDR2 are KGHSH and LQKENI. CDR3 nucleotide sequence: TGTGCCAGCTCAGCGACAGGGGTGGGTTCACCCCTCCACTTT. Its protein product is CASSATGVGSPLHF. The full variable domain, in which reference TRBV18 and TRBJ1-6 provide the parts outside the CDR3, is NAGVMQNPRHLVRRRGQEARLRCSPMKGHSHVYWYRQLPEEGLKFMVYLQKENIIDESGMPKERFSAEFPKEGPSILRIQQVVRGDSAAYFCASSATGVGSPLHFGNGTRLTVT.

The V call is TRBV30, the J call TRBJ1-4, with D possibly TRBD1 on 6 matching bases. Deletions cut 3 bases from V and 3 bases from J, with 11 bases between. The CDR3 totals 14 residues. Germline CDR1 reads GTSNPN; CDR2 reads SVGIG (reference sequence). The CDR3 DNA sequence: TGTGCCTGGAGCCTGGACAGCTCTAATGAAAAACTGTTTTTT. This translates into CAWSLDSSNEKLFF. The full variable domain, its missing parts supplied by reference TRBV30 and TRBJ1-4, is SQTIHQWPATLVQPVGSPLSLECTVEGTSNPNLYWYRQAAGRGLQLLFYSVGIGQISSEVPQNLSASRPQDRQFILSSKKLLLSDSGFYLCAWSLDSSNEKLFFGSGTQLSVL.

Only a few counts were recorded for this clone. This chain uses TRBV6-1 with TRBJ1-6, with D possibly matching TRBD1 (6 bases). This CDR3 has 15 amino acids. CDR1 and CDR2 (germline): MNHNS, SASEGT. V lost 6 bases, J lost 0 bases, and 9 bases lay in between. The DNA of the CDR3 is TGTGCCAGCAGAAGGGACAACTCCTATAATTCACCCCTCCACTTT. Translating gives CASRRDNSYNSPLHF.

A few counts support this clone. The chain couples TRBV30 to TRBJ2-7; TRBD1 agrees at 10 bases. The CDR3 totals 14 residues. CDR1 is GTSNPN and CDR2 is SVGIG in the germline V gene (reference sequence). V lost 3 bases, J lost 5 bases, and 7 bases stayed unmatched. CDR3 nucleotide sequence: TGTGCCTGGAGAGACCGGGACAGGGGCCACGAGCAGTACTTC. Encoded protein: CAWRDRDRGHEQYF.

There are a few counts of this clone. In DNA form, the CDR3 reads TGTGCCAGCAGCTTAGCGGGGGTCCTAAACTCTGGGGCCAACGTCCTGACTTTC. The encoded protein is CASSLAGVLNSGANVLTF. This chain links TRBV11-2 with TRBJ2-6, with a weak D call TRBD2 (6 bases). The CDR3 totals 18 residues. In germline, CDR1 is SGHAT, CDR2 FQNNGV. Trimming pared 1 base from V and 0 bases from J, leaving 13 bases between.

This rearrangement joins TRBV11-3 to TRBJ2-5, with 8 bases identical to TRBD2. Germline CDR1 is SGHNT and CDR2 is YENEEA. This CDR3 contains 16 residues. V lost 2 bases to trimming and J lost 5 bases; unmatched junction nucleotides: 10. The CDR3, as DNA: TGTGCCAGCAGCTTAACCTTCACGGGAGGGCCGGAGACCCAGTACTTC. Translated: CASSLTFTGGPETQYF.

This clone was seen only a few times. The chain employs TRBV2 and TRBJ2-7; the match to TRBD1 covers 11 bases. Looked up from germline, CDR1 is SNHLY and CDR2 is FYNNEI. The V segment lost 6 bases and the J segment 6 bases; nucleotides outside the gene matches: 1. The CDR3 runs to 12 residues. CDR3 protein: CASRDRGREQYF. CDR3 coding DNA: TGTGCCAGCAGGGACAGGGGGCGCGAGCAGTACTTC.